This T cell receptor beta chain comes out of a study of cytomegalovirus exposure and HLA in healthy donors. Notes on the study in general: In an earlier analysis, about 87% or about 30%: the productive usage of most TCR beta V segments. One cluster of highly shared sequence variants probably arose as a sequencing artifact. Donors belonging to an Asian-associated ancestry cluster reportedly showed fewer N-insertions in productive TCRs than the roughly 670-donor mean, according to what a later analysis found. In a later analysis, CMV-associated beta chains were mostly HLA-associated, it appeared.

The CDR3 sequence is 19 residues long. V lost 4 bases and J lost 0; bases outside the gene matches: 11. The germline CDR1 and CDR2 sequences are SGHRS and YFSETQ. Note on this clone: Its antigen is currently unknown.

With 60 Vbeta and 13 Jbeta primers, the PCR was carried out. The protocol was immunoSEQ multiplex PCR, while the TCRdb copy is restricted to in-frame clones and leaves out a portion. The profile shows over 150,000 clones, 65% to 90% of them singletons. The chain has TRBV5-1 and TRBJ2-6, with 9 bases that match TRBD1. This TCR derives from a man aged 45-65 years in good health and CMV-seropositive. Input material: PBMCs. This chain's CDR3 is CASSPLGTGLFSGANVLTF. The CDR3 DNA reads TGCGCCAGCAGCCCCTTAGGGACAGGGCTGTTCTCTGGGGCCAACGTCCTGACTTTC.